In its sample, the clone carrying this TCR beta chain was seen once. Its antigen is currently unknown. This sample stems from a study of OX40 agonist ivuxolimab in advanced cancers. Looking at the study overall: Males comprised 82.7% of the group, whose mean age was approximately 60 years (range about 20 to 79). Notes on the study in general: The CD4+ and CD8+ T cells in the blood had expanded clonally by week 6 at 0.1 to 3.0 mg/kg.

J was trimmed by 10 bases and V by 4 bases; bases with no gene match: 7. Per germline, CDR1 SGHNT and CDR2 YYREEE (reference sequence). CDR3 length equals 13 residues. Repertoires were generated with immunoSEQ multiplex PCR, while TCRdb's copy carries only in-frame clones and drops some. In the table there are around 68,000 clones, 91% of which are singletons. The rearrangement links TRBV5-4 to TRBJ2-1; 8 nucleotides line up with TRBD1. The source of this sequence is an adult with an advanced solid tumor such as melanoma, head and neck, liver or kidney cancer. This material consisted of CD4+ or CD8+ T cells sorted from blood, taken in a trial of the OX40 agonist ivuxolimab. CDR3 coding DNA: TGTGCCAGCAGCCCCACAGGGGGAAACGAGCAGTTCTTC. Translation gives CASSPTGGNEQFF.